This T cell receptor beta chain was profiled in a study of T cell responses to AZD1222 COVID-19 vaccine. Study outcomes and limitations: Repertoire samples came only from after the peak T cell response.

The table came from immunoSEQ multiplex PCR; TCRdb's copy has only in-frame clones and leaves some out. The sample holds 100,000 to 150,000 clones, around 89% seen once. The V gene end was trimmed by 6 bases and the J gene end by 4 bases; junction bases not matched to a gene: 4. The CDR3 runs 14 residues. Germline V gene lookup returns CDR1 MDHEN and CDR2 SYDVKM. Comment on this clone: The antigen is unknown.

The V gene is TRBV28, the J gene TRBJ2-3; TRBD1 agrees at 10 bases. This receptor was obtained from an adult in good health. The source material was peripheral blood, sampled on day 0 of AZD1222 vaccination. In nucleotides, the CDR3 is TGTGCCAGCAGCCCAGGACAGGGGGCAGATACGCAGTATTTT. Its translation is CASSPGQGADTQYF.